Below are 23 T cell receptor beta chains sequenced from a single sample in a study of blood T cell repertoires in COVID-19. Here immunoSEQ multiplex PCR was the method, and the copy in TCRdb shows in-frame clones only, minus some. The repertoire holds around 340,000 clones, with around 86% as singletons. The sample consisted of PBMCs or T cells enriched from blood (not recorded which). The receptor source for this set is a woman aged 35 to 49 with acute COVID-19.

The genes are TRBV7-6 and TRBJ2-1, with unresolved D. V lost 7 bases to trimming and J lost 5 bases, with 15 bases between them. This CDR3 contains 14 residues. CDR1 SGHVS and CDR2 FNYEAQ come from the germline V gene. The CDR3 is CASTRDSINNEQFF. Here the CDR3 DNA reads TGTGCCAGCACCCGAGACTCCATAAACAATGAGCAGTTCTTC.

DNA of the CDR3: TGTGCCAGCAGCGGGGGGGGCCAGGGGAAATTAAATGGCTACACCTTC. Its translation is CASSGGGQGKLNGYTF. The chain links TRBV28 to TRBJ1-2; maybe TRBD1 (6 bases). The CDR3 extends over 16 amino acids. V shed 6 bases and J shed 6 bases, with 23 bases lying between them. Germline CDR1 reads MDHEN; CDR2 reads SYDVKM.

This clone was found a few times. CDR3 loop: CASSSTGLGYTF. The CDR3 nucleotides read TGTGCCAGCAGTTCCACAGGGCTTGGCTACACCTTC. The chain links TRBV2 to TRBJ1-2; tentatively, D is TRBD1 (6 bases). The CDR3 is 12 amino acids. V was cut by 5 bases and J by 7 bases, with 11 bases left in between. Germline CDR1 SNHLY, CDR2 FYNNEI.

This rearrangement joins TRBV18 to TRBJ1-2; TRBD1 matches 9 bases. The V segment lost 5 bases and the J segment 8 bases; nucleotides outside the gene matches: 9. The CDR3 sequence is 14 residues long. Germline CDR1 reads KGHSH; CDR2 reads LQKENI. CDR3 region: CASSTRGQGGGYTF. The CDR3 DNA is TGTGCCAGCTCAACTAGGGGACAGGGAGGCGGCTACACCTTC. Looking up the rest from reference TRBV18 and TRBJ1-2 gives the full variable domain: NAGVMQNPRHLVRRRGQEARLRCSPMKGHSHVYWYRQLPEEGLKFMVYLQKENIIDESGMPKERFSAEFPKEGPSILRIQQVVRGDSAAYFCASSTRGQGGGYTFGSGTRLTVV.

The chain couples TRBV19 to TRBJ1-5; 10 nucleotides line up with TRBD1. CDR1 LNHDA and CDR2 SQIVND come from the germline V gene (reference sequence). Losses at the gene ends were 3 bases for V and 7 bases for J; bases not matched to a gene: 18. The CDR3 has 19 residues. As DNA, the CDR3 is TGTGCCAGTAGTATGCAGCACCATACCGGGACAGGGGTTACCCAGCCCCAGCATTTT. This translates into CASSMQHHTGTGVTQPQHF.

This clone appeared a few times. The rearrangement uses TRBV9 and TRBJ1-2; D uncertain. Between the trimmed V and J ends, which lost 4 bases and 3 bases, there was a span of 13 bases. Germline lookup yields CDR1 SGDLS and CDR2 YYNGEE. There are 14 residues in the CDR3. CDR3 residues: CASSTGRADYGYTF. The CDR3 DNA sequence: TGTGCCAGCAGCACCGGGAGGGCGGACTATGGCTACACCTTC.

This chain uses TRBV7-2 with TRBJ2-2, with TRBD2 identical over 7 bases. The CDR3 has 15 residues. Germline V lookup: CDR1 SGHTA, CDR2 FQGNSA. The trim removed 5 bases at V and 2 bases at J, leaving 5 bases unmatched. DNA for the CDR3: TGTGCCAGCAGCCGCCTAGCGGTCAACACCGGGGAGCTGTTTTTT. Its translation is CASSRLAVNTGELFF.

V usage is TRBV6-2 or TRBV6-3 and J usage is TRBJ2-7; TRBD1 agrees at 7 bases. V shed 2 bases and J 7 bases; nucleotides not matched to a gene: 8. The CDR3 is 14 amino acids. Germline assignment: CDR1 MNHEY and CDR2 SVGEGT. The CDR3 loop is CASSYTRGQGEQYF. The CDR3 nucleotides read TGTGCCAGCAGTTACACAAGGGGGCAGGGGGAGCAGTACTTC.

The V gene is TRBV11-2, the J gene TRBJ2-7, with TRBD2 matching over 10 bases. The CDR3 length is 15 residues. J lost 0 bases, V lost 3 bases, and 2 bases had no gene match. Germline CDR1 and CDR2: SGHAT and FQNNGV. CDR3 nucleotides: TGTGCCAGCAGCTTGAGGACTAGCGGCTCCTACGAGCAGTACTTC. Protein sequence: CASSLRTSGSYEQYF.

The chain is built from TRBV12-1 and TRBJ1-5; the table gives TRBD1 as D, unverified against the DNA. TRBV12-1 is shown as a pseudogene. The CDR3 sequence is 20 residues long. The CDR3 nucleotides read TGTGCCAGCAGCCCAGCCGGAGGCAGGGGGAAAGTCGATAGCAATCAGCCCCAGCATTTT. Translating gives CASSPAGGRGKVDSNQPQHF.

CDR3 loop: CASSYRDRLGTQYF. CDR3 in DNA: TGTGCCAGCAGTTACCGAGACAGATTGGGGACCCAGTACTTC. V is TRBV6-5 and J is TRBJ2-5; D possibly corresponds to TRBD1 (5 bases). This CDR3 has 14 amino acids. Deletions cut 2 bases from V and 7 bases from J, with 14 bases between. Germline V gene data show CDR1 as MNHEY and CDR2 as SVGAGI.

The rearrangement joins TRBV12-3 or TRBV12-4 to TRBJ2-7; 14 nucleotides agree with TRBD2. The CDR3 spans 13 residues. V shed 6 bases, J shed 8 bases, and the junction held 3 bases outside the gene matches. The CDR3 DNA sequence: TGTGCCAGCAGGGGACTAGCGGGAGATCAGCAGTACTTC. Encoded protein: CASRGLAGDQQYF.

This chain connects TRBV10-3 to TRBJ1-1; 7 positions agree with TRBD1. J lost 4 bases, V lost 2 bases, and 4 bases had no gene match. CDR3 length: 14 amino acids. Germline lookup yields CDR1 ENHRY and CDR2 SYGVKD. The CDR3 here is CAISEPQGGTEAFF. Written as DNA, the CDR3 is TGTGCCATCAGTGAGCCCCAGGGGGGCACTGAAGCTTTCTTT.

V gene TRBV20-1 combines with J gene TRBJ2-3; 7 positions agree with TRBD2. The V gene end was trimmed by 3 bases and the J gene end by 0 bases; junction bases not matched to a gene: 3. The CDR3 is 14 residues long. Germline V lookup: CDR1 DFQATT, CDR2 SNEGSKA (reference sequence). The CDR3 nucleotides read TGCAGTGCTAGTCCGGGGGGAAGCACAGATACGCAGTATTTT. It translates to CSASPGGSTDTQYF.

V gene TRBV24-1 combines with J gene TRBJ1-1; TRBD1 is a possible D gene (6 bases). Deletions cut 4 bases from V and 1 base from J, with 9 bases between. Germline values: CDR1 KGHDR, CDR2 SFDVKD. The CDR3 is 14 amino acids. The CDR3 spells CATSDGQRNTEAFF. The DNA of the CDR3 is TGTGCCACCAGTGACGGACAGAGGAACACTGAAGCTTTCTTT.

In its sample, this clone was seen once. The rearrangement joins TRBV5-1 to TRBJ2-7, with 7 bases matching TRBD1. Germline CDR1 SGHRS, CDR2 YFSETQ. With V trimmed by 3 bases and J by 0 bases, 3 bases remained unmatched. The CDR3 loop spans 14 amino acids. Written as DNA, the CDR3 is TGCGCCAGCAGCTACTCAGGGGGCTCCTACGAGCAGTACTTC. Encoded protein: CASSYSGGSYEQYF.

The J gene is TRBJ2-1, the V gene TRBV29-1; perhaps TRBD1 as D (5 bases). The CDR3 consists of 14 residues. The germline V gene encodes CDR1 SQVTM and CDR2 ANQGSEA. V lost 7 bases, J lost 6 bases, and 19 bases lay in between. The CDR3 loop is CSALRAELGNEQFF. In DNA form, the CDR3 reads TGCAGCGCCCTCAGGGCGGAGCTAGGCAATGAGCAGTTCTTC.

The gene calls are TRBV3-1 (or the pseudogene TRBV3-2) and TRBJ2-2; 10 positions agree with TRBD1. V lost 2 bases to trimming and J lost 4 bases; unmatched junction nucleotides: 1. Germline V gives CDR1 LGHDT, CDR2 YNNKEL (reference sequence). The CDR3 is 15 residues long. CDR3 sequence reads: CASSQRDRGTGELFF. The CDR3 coding sequence is TGTGCCAGCAGCCAAAGGGACAGGGGCACCGGGGAGCTGTTTTTT.

The chain couples TRBV19 to TRBJ1-5, with TRBD1 matching over 8 bases. The germline CDR1 and CDR2 sequences are LNHDA and SQIVND (reference sequence). V dropped 5 bases and J dropped 6; count of bases not matched to a gene: 9. There are 15 residues in the CDR3. In DNA, the CDR3 is TGTGCCAGTAGTTTGGACAGGGAGGCGGGTCAGCCCCAGCATTTT. This sequence encodes CASSLDREAGQPQHF.

The chain uses TRBV6-5 and TRBJ2-2; 11 bases align to TRBD1. CDR1 and CDR2 (germline): MNHEY, SVGAGI. Trimming cost V 6 bases and J 5 bases; bases outside gene matches: 5. The CDR3 consists of 15 residues. CDR3 amino acids: CASSRTGGTTGELFF. CDR3 bases: TGTGCCAGCAGCCGGACAGGGGGCACGACCGGGGAGCTGTTTTTT.

This clone showed up just once. In the same sample, other DNA sequences code for this CDR3. The chain carries TRBV28 and TRBJ1-1; the D gene is possibly TRBD1 (5 bases). The length of the CDR3 is 15 residues. In germline, CDR1 is MDHEN, CDR2 SYDVKM. The ends were cut back, 9 bases at V and 0 bases at J, with 17 bases in the middle. DNA of the CDR3: TGTGCCAGTAAAAGGCAGGGCTGGATGAACACTGAAGCTTTCTTT. It is translated as CASKRQGWMNTEAFF.

The V gene is TRBV5-4, the J gene TRBJ1-1; unclear D gene. V was trimmed by 0 bases and J by 1 base, leaving 7 bases between them. Germline V gene sequence: CDR1 SGHNT, CDR2 YYREEE (reference sequence). The CDR3 is 14 amino acids. As DNA, the CDR3 is TGTGCCAGCAGCTTGGACGGTCCGAACACTGAAGCTTTCTTT. Residues: CASSLDGPNTEAFF.

A word on this clone: Other DNA sequences in this sample translate to the same CDR3. The chain employs TRBV10-3 and TRBJ2-7; 7 bases map to TRBD2. The CDR3 spans 14 residues. The V gene's germline CDR1 is ENHRY and CDR2 SYGVKD. J was trimmed by 2 bases and V by 4 bases; bases with no gene match: 5. The CDR3 sequence: CAISGGGGTYEQYF. The CDR3 nucleotides read TGTGCCATCAGTGGCGGCGGGGGAACCTACGAGCAGTACTTC.